This TCR beta chain comes out of a study of shared clonotypes between healthy human individuals (dated by TCRdb to 2018 to 2021). Background for the entire study: A couple of women and a few men aged 18 to 49 years were included in the cohort. For each donor, three plates each were used for CD4 naive and CD4 memory, two plates were used for CD8 naive, and one plate was used for CD8 memory. To estimate repertoire size and how much clonotypes are shared between individuals, the study performed deep sequencing of blood TCR repertoires from about five healthy adults. Libraries were prepared and TCR repertoires were sequenced by different laboratories using diverse techniques, in order to increase sequencing depth and limit assay-specific biases. Each donor's leukapheresis produced roughly between roughly 0.85 and 10 billion PBMCs. Broad study findings and their caveats: Across a few donors, roughly 5.4% of naive CD4, roughly 3.5% of naive CD8, around 2.5% of memory CD4, and about 0.44% of memory CD8 clonotypes were shared. Because the study included only a small number of donors, the genetic and exposure-history diversity represented was limited. Naive subsets generally had larger estimated clonotype richness than memory subsets. Even with the large sequencing depth, rarefaction of the sorted-subset datasets indicated that sequencing was incomplete. Sampling was restricted to blood, and TCR repertoires in tissues likely differ from the TCR repertoires found in blood. Pairwise subsampling led to the expectation that sequencing depth would affect the degree of clonotype sharing among donors. Compared with non-shared clonotypes, clonotypes shared by all four sorted-subset donors had higher generation probabilities.

Relative to germline, V is 6 bases shorter and J is 11 bases shorter, with 14 bases between their ends. CDR1 DFQATT and CDR2 SNEGSKA were looked up in the germline V gene (reference sequence). The CDR3, from cysteine to phenylalanine, totals 11 residues. The only DNA kept is the CDR3, 33 bases in frame from the first base. Of note for this clone: Its recognized antigen is unknown. There are no base qualities to consult, and no much larger clone falls within one base.

Using the deep immunoSEQ assay, multiplex PCR amplified TCR CDR3 regions from genomic DNA. Genomic DNA extracted from each cell subset was distributed evenly over all wells of several immunoSEQ 96-well plates, and each plate served as one replicate. For sorted subsets, around 0.2 ug genomic DNA, equal to about 30,000 T cell genomes, was loaded into each replicate PCR. The purified libraries were quantified using a Qubit 3.0 fluorometer, sized with a Bioanalyzer 2100, and then quantified again using the KAPA Library Quantification kit. Every immunoSEQ 96-well plate was sequenced on a dedicated single-read 150-cycle Illumina NextSeq 550 flow cell. As for the authors' bioinformatics: Because the immunoSEQ output held only junctional sequences and lacked quality scores, the filtering could not match the filtering applied to full-length reads. Sequences were annotated with PyIR, a Python wrapper for IgBLAST v1.9, using IMGT germline references to assign V/J genes and CDR3. Any read was removed if the V/J assignment was weak (E-value above 1e-6), the CDR3 was missing, or the read contained stop codons, out-of-frame junctions, or ambiguous translated residues. V3J clonotypes were defined as sequences sharing the same inferred V gene, J gene, and CDR3 amino acid sequence. Percentage overlap between repertoires was computed as shared unique clonotypes divided by the size of the smaller repertoire. Three approaches were used to assess repertoire richness: RTK rarefaction, the Chao1 estimator, and Recon v2.1 estimates of unobserved clonotypes. For all TCRbeta clonotypes obtained by the gDNA method from a handful of donors, generation probabilities were computed with OLGA. TCRdb provides this immuneACCESS table in a form limited to in-frame rearrangements. Some clones are lacking; in checked studies, under half of them reflect an unresolved V gene, and why the rest are absent is not known. V and J calls and clone size are copied from that table; D and trimming were computed from the DNA. The sample table records about 300,000 clones; less than 85% of these occur just once. 10% of the sample rests with the top ten.

The donors were healthy, HIV-negative adults with no recently reported acute infections or vaccinations. All donors were Caucasian adults living in Nashville, Tennessee, USA. Magnetic negative selection was used to enrich CD4+ T cells, after which naive cells were positively selected on CD45RA and the negative fraction became the memory subset. After blood collection by leukapheresis, PBMCs were isolated using Ficoll-Histopaque density gradient centrifugation and then cryopreserved in the vapor phase of liquid nitrogen. Analytical flow cytometry was used to check the purity and quantity of every magnetically sorted T cell population. Each sorted fraction had its genomic DNA isolated and then quantified by UV absorbance on a Nanodrop 2000c.

Specimen: memory CD4+ T cells sorted from blood. The cell subset or site label, read with the paper, signifies: CD45RA-negative fraction. The chain couples TRBV20-1 to TRBJ2-1; the D gene assignment is ambiguous. This TCR was recovered from a man aged 25 to 45 in good health. The DNA is as follows: TGCAGTGCCCTAACCGCCAGTAAGCAGTTCTTC. The resulting protein is CSALTASKQFF.